This T cell receptor beta chain was sequenced during a study of immunodeficiency (dated by TCRdb to 2018 to 2020). A note on the overall study: The repertoires were analyzed to search for VDJ recombination defects and oligoclonality. Points the paper makes about the study in general: In the entropy comparisons of patients versus healthy controls, patients were shown as n=3 (open circles), and an effect on thymic development was only suggested as possible. Based on top-100 and total clonotype frequencies, severe oligoclonality showed up in patient CD8+ T cells, whereas patient CD4+ T cells did not show severe oligoclonality. Between patients and controls, productive entropy and V-J pairing of CD4+ T cells looked similar.

With respect to this clone: What this receptor recognizes is not known. No base quality values were provided; no much bigger clone lies one nucleotide off.

Patients showed reduced numbers of naive CD4 T cells and, even more so, naive CD8 T cells, along with expanded effector memory subpopulations. CD3+CD4+ T cells were sorted from fresh PBMCs before TCR sequencing. V is cut by 3 bases and J by 5 bases, and the space between the germline ends is 13 bases. Reading the germline V gene (reference sequence) gives CDR1 LNHDA and CDR2 SQIVND. Reading from cysteine to phenylalanine, the CDR3 counts 14 amino acids. Kept here is only the CDR3 DNA, which spans 42 bases and is read in frame from base 1. Genomic DNA was isolated using the QIAamp DNA Blood Mini Kit and then sent out for immunoSEQ repertoire analysis. Using a standard quantity of genomic DNA template, multiplex PCR was run to amplify the CDR3 regions. PCR products were sequenced on an Illumina platform. The published analysis was carried out like this. Sequences were mapped to a reference, using V, D and J gene definitions from IMGT. To get rid of PCR and sequencing errors, closely related sequences were merged using a nearest-neighbor clustering algorithm. V, D and J usage was examined in productive unique and total sequences using ImmunoSEQ Analyzer tools along with R version 3.6.1. The clones in this table, taken by TCRdb from immuneACCESS, are in-frame only. Not every clone is retained; where verified, under half of the shortfall comes from an unresolved V gene, and the cause of the rest is unknown. V and J calls and clone size are as listed in that table; D and trimming were resolved from the DNA. The sample table lists a few thousand clones, approximately 88% of them with a count of one. Together, the top ten hold approximately 8.3% of the sample.

The sequence is built from TRBV19 and TRBJ1-1; tentative D gene TRBD1, with 5 bases matching. The material sequenced was CD4+ T cells from blood. This clonotype was sampled from a girl under 18 with POLD1 deficiency. The CDR3 amino acid sequence is: CASSIQGGRTEAFF. The DNA is as follows: TGTGCCAGTAGTATCCAGGGTGGAAGGACTGAAGCTTTCTTT.